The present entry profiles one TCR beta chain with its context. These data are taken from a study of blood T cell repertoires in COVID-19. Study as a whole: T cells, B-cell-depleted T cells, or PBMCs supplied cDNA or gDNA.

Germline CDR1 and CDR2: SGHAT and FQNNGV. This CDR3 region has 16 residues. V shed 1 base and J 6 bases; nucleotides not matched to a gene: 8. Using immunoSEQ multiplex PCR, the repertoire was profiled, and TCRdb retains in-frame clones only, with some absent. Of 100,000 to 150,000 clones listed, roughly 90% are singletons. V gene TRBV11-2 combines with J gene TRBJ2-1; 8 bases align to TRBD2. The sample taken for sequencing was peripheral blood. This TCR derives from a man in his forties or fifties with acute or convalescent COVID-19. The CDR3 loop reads CASSLGWREAANEQFF. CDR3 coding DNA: TGTGCCAGCAGCTTAGGTTGGCGGGAGGCCGCCAATGAGCAGTTCTTC.